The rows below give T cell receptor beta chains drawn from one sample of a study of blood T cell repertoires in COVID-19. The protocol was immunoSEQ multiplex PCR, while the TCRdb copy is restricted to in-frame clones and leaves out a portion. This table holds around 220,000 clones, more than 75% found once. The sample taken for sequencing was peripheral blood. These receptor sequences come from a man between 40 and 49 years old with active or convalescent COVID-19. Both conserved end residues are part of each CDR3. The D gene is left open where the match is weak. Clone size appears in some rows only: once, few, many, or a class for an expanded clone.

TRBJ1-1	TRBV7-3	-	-	CASSLRGNTEAFF	TGTGCCAGCAGCTTAAGAGGGAACACTGAAGCTTTCTTT
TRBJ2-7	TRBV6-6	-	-	CASSRTMDYPIYEQYF	TGTGCCAGCAGCCGCACCATGGACTATCCAATCTACGAGCAGTACTTC
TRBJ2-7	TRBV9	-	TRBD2	CASSVVAGGPGNEQYF	TGTGCCAGCAGCGTAGTTGCGGGAGGGCCCGGTAACGAGCAGTACTTC
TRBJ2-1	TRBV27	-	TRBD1	CASSATPGQVTNEQFF	TGTGCCAGCAGCGCAACCCCGGGACAGGTGACCAATGAGCAGTTCTTC
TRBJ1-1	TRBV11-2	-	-	CASSLEKWGGLSTEAFF	TGTGCCAGCAGCTTAGAAAAATGGGGGGGTCTAAGCACTGAAGCTTTCTTT
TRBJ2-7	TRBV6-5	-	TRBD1	CASSSSRDRYEQYF	TGTGCCAGCAGTTCGTCCCGGGACAGGTACGAGCAGTACTTC
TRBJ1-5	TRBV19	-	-	CASSPTTPTASNQPQHF	TGTGCCAGTAGTCCCACGACACCCACGGCGAGCAATCAGCCCCAGCATTTT
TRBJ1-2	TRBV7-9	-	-	CASSLGGDGYGYTF	TGTGCCAGCAGCTTAGGTGGAGATGGCTATGGCTACACCTTC
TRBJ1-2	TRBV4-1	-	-	CASSQDRGYYGYTF	TGCGCCAGCAGCCAAGATAGGGGTTACTATGGCTACACCTTC
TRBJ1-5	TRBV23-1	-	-	CASSQSTRAGGNQPQHF	TGCGCCAGCAGTCAATCAACTAGGGCAGGGGGCAATCAGCCCCAGCATTTT
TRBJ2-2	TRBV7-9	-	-	CASSLYTANTGELFF	TGTGCCAGCAGCTTATATACAGCGAACACCGGGGAGCTGTTTTTT
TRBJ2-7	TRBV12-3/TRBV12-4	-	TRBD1	CASSYSGGYEQYF	TGTGCCAGCAGTTATTCAGGGGGCTACGAGCAGTACTTC
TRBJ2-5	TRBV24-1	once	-	CATSDSRTETQYF	TGTGCCACCAGTGATTCCAGAACGGAGACCCAGTACTTC
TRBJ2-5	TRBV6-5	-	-	CASSPGFFETQYF	TGTGCCAGCAGTCCAGGTTTCTTTGAGACCCAGTACTTC
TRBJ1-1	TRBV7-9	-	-	CASSFWGEGTEAFF	TGTGCCAGCAGCTTCTGGGGGGAAGGGACTGAAGCTTTCTTT
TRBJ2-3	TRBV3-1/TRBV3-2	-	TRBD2	CASSQNDLAGGPTSTDTQYF	TGTGCCAGCAGCCAAAATGATCTGGCGGGAGGACCTACTAGCACAGATACGCAGTATTTT
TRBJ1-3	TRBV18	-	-	CASSPNGPPGNTIYF	TGTGCCAGCTCACCAAATGGGCCCCCCGGAAACACCATATATTTT
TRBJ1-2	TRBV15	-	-	CATSRVESVYGYTF	TGTGCCACCAGCAGGGTAGAATCTGTCTATGGCTACACCTTC
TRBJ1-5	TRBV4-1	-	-	CASSQEGEGPQHF	TGCGCCAGCAGCCAAGAAGGTGAGGGGCCCCAGCATTTT
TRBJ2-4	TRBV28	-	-	CASSLTGKAKNIQYF	TGTGCCAGCAGTTTGACGGGGAAGGCCAAAAACATTCAGTACTTC
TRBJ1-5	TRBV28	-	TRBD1	CASSGRGQGNQPQHF	TGTGCCAGCAGCGGAAGGGGGCAGGGGAATCAGCCCCAGCATTTT
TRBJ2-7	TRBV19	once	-	CASSQGSIEQYF	TGTGCCAGTAGTCAGGGGTCCATCGAGCAGTACTTC
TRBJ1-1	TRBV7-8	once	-	CASSLTTVMNTEAFF	TGTGCCAGCAGCCTGACGACAGTCATGAACACTGAAGCTTTCTTT
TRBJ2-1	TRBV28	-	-	CASSFNQGFYNEQFF	TGTGCCAGCAGTTTTAACCAGGGATTCTACAATGAGCAGTTCTTC
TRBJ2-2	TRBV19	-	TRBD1	CASRQGAHTGELFF	TGTGCCTCCAGACAGGGGGCTCACACCGGGGAGCTGTTTTTT
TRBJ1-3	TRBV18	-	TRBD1	CASSPPPGGPGNTIYF	TGTGCCAGCTCACCACCGCCAGGGGGACCTGGAAACACCATATATTTT
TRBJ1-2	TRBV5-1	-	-	CASSPDSYGYTF	TGCGCCAGCAGCCCAGACAGCTATGGCTACACCTTC
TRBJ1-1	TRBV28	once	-	CASSFGLGVRNTEAFF	TGTGCCAGCAGTTTTGGGCTAGGGGTAAGAAACACTGAAGCTTTCTTT
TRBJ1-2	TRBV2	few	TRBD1	CAGTRTGATYGYTF	TGTGCCGGGACGCGGACAGGGGCGACCTATGGCTACACCTTC